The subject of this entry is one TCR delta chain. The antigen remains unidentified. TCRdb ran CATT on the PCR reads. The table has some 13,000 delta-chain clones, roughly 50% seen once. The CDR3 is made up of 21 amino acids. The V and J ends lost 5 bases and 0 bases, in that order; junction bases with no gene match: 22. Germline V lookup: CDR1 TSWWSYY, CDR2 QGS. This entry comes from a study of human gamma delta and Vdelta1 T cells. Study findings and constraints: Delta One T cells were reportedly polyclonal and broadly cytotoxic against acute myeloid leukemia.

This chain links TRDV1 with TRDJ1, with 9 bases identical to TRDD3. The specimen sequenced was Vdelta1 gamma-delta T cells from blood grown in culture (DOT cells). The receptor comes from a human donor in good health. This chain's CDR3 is CALGTVPHSYGGYKYTDKLIF. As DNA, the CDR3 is TGTGCTCTTGGGACAGTGCCCCATTCTTACGGGGGATACAAATACACCGATAAACTCATCTTT.